Reported below is one T cell receptor (beta chain). Germline V gives CDR1 SNHLY, CDR2 FYNNEI. Trimming shortened V by 2 bases and J by 11 bases, and 21 bases separated the two germline ends. This CDR3 comprises 15 residues. The data derive from a study of cytomegalovirus exposure and HLA in healthy donors. Amplification used 60 Vbeta primers and 13 Jbeta primers. Sequencing was performed with immunoSEQ multiplex PCR; in TCRdb, only in-frame clones are kept and a portion is missing. Of about 160,000 clones listed, around 80% are singletons. Sample: PBMCs. The sequence derives from a woman aged 50 to 60 in good health and CMV-seropositive. V and J are TRBV2 and TRBJ1-1; D remains unclear. This CDR3 is CASSEFLAGRLGAFF. DNA for the CDR3: TGTGCCAGCAGTGAATTCTTGGCGGGGAGGCTCGGGGCTTTCTTT.